This TCR beta chain was observed in a study of blood T cell repertoires in COVID-19. The CDR3 extends over 15 amino acids. Trimming took off 0 bases at V and 10 bases at J, with 14 bases between the two ends. Germline V lookup: CDR1 SGHRS, CDR2 YFSETQ. In its sample, this clone was seen once. As originally analysed: The authors estimated nucleated cell counts from reference gene primer amplification. Data came from immunoSEQ multiplex PCR; TCRdb stores just in-frame clones and leaves some out. V and J calls and clone size come straight from that table; D and trimming were deduced from the DNA. This table holds about 160,000 clones, roughly 87% found once. The study drew participants aged 18 to 89 years from fewer than 30 US areas. Which cohort a participant joined came from the clinical history participants gave.

This chain joins TRBV5-1 and TRBJ1-6; unclear D gene. Specimen: PBMCs or T cells enriched from blood (not recorded which). The TCR was taken from a middle-aged woman who had been exposed to COVID-19. The CDR3 region has the DNA TGCGCCAGCAGCTTGGATCCCGGGTTGAGGTCACCCCTCCACTTT. Its protein is CASSLDPGLRSPLHF.